Following are 8 T cell receptor beta chains from one sample sequenced in a study of control samples from healthy donors and cancer patients. Using immunoSEQ multiplex PCR, the repertoire was profiled, and TCRdb retains in-frame clones only, with some absent. The sample consists of about 130,000 clones, roughly 91% of them appearing once. The sequenced sample consisted of PBMCs. These receptors all stem from a man aged 45-65 years with head and neck cancer.

V usage is TRBV14 and J usage is TRBJ2-7; 7 nucleotides match TRBD2. CDR1 and CDR2 (germline): SGHDN, FVKESK. V shed 1 base, J shed 3 bases, and the junction held 9 bases outside the gene matches. The CDR3 contains 16 residues. For the CDR3, the DNA is TGTGCCAGCAGCCAAGTTGGGGGGGGTATTGGCTACGAGCAGTACTTC. Its translation: CASSQVGGGIGYEQYF.

This clone has a single count. This sequence joins TRBV28 and TRBJ1-1; 9 bases line up with TRBD1. J lost 9 bases, V lost 5 bases, and 7 bases had no gene match. The CDR3 length is 13 residues. Germline CDR1 reads MDHEN; CDR2 reads SYDVKM. The CDR3 coding sequence is TGTGCCAGCAGTCTGGGGACAGGGACCAAAGCTTTCTTT. It encodes CASSLGTGTKAFF. The complete variable domain, with remaining parts taken from reference TRBV28 and TRBJ1-1, reads DVKVTQSSRYLVKRTGEKVFLECVQDMDHENMFWYRQDPGLGLRLIYFSYDVKMKEKGDIPEGYSVSREKKERFSLILESASTNQTSMYLCASSLGTGTKAFFGQGTRLTVV.

This clone was observed at least ten times. The chain employs TRBV4-3 and TRBJ1-2; TRBD1 is a possible D gene (5 bases). V lost 0 bases and J 4 bases, leaving 12 bases between the germline ends. There are 15 residues in the CDR3. The germline CDR1 and CDR2 sequences are LGHNA and YSLEER. The DNA for the CDR3 is TGCGCCAGCAGCCAAGATGATAAGGGGAGCTATGGCTACACCTTC. Protein: CASSQDDKGSYGYTF.

The rearrangement uses TRBV7-2 and TRBJ1-1; D is possibly TRBD1 (5 bases). This CDR3 contains 15 residues. In germline, CDR1 is SGHTA, CDR2 FQGNSA. V was clipped by 1 base and J by 6 bases, with 15 bases between them. CDR3 in DNA: TGTGCCAGCAGCTTAGAGGGTAAGGGGCTGCCTGAAGCTTTCTTT. Residues: CASSLEGKGLPEAFF.

The V gene is TRBV7-6, the J gene TRBJ1-1; the D is unclear. Trimming pared 1 base from V and 4 bases from J, leaving 16 bases between. CDR3 size: 16 residues. Germline V CDR1 and CDR2: SGHVS, FNYEAQ. The CDR3 here is CASSLGSKGSGTEAFF. In DNA form, the CDR3 reads TGTGCCAGCAGCTTAGGAAGTAAGGGTTCGGGCACTGAAGCTTTCTTT.

V and J are TRBV6-2 or TRBV6-3 and TRBJ2-7; 11 bases align to TRBD2. This CDR3 comprises 18 residues. Germline values: CDR1 MNHEY, CDR2 SVGEGT. The trim removed 2 bases at V and 1 base at J, leaving 10 bases unmatched. Here the CDR3 DNA reads TGTGCCAGCAGTTACCCTCGCATAGCGGGGGGGCTTTCCTACGAGCAGTACTTC. This sequence encodes CASSYPRIAGGLSYEQYF.

The chain combines TRBV6-6 with TRBJ2-7, with 8 positions matching TRBD2. V was clipped by 8 bases and J by 7 bases; unmatched bases: 19. The CDR3 sequence is 16 residues long. Germline assignment: CDR1 MNHNY and CDR2 SVGAGI (reference sequence). CDR3 DNA: TGTGCCAGCCGTACCTCTGGCGGGGGGACCTCTGGTGAGCAGTACTTC. It is translated as CASRTSGGGTSGEQYF.

The V gene is TRBV28, the J gene TRBJ1-2, with D possibly being TRBD1 (6 bases). Germline values: CDR1 MDHEN, CDR2 SYDVKM. The CDR3 runs 17 residues. V gave up 5 bases and J gave up 2 bases, with 21 bases separating them. CDR3 loop: CASSLIGPGGPNYGYTF. Written as DNA, the CDR3 is TGTGCCAGCAGTCTTATAGGGCCGGGGGGGCCCAACTATGGCTACACCTTC.